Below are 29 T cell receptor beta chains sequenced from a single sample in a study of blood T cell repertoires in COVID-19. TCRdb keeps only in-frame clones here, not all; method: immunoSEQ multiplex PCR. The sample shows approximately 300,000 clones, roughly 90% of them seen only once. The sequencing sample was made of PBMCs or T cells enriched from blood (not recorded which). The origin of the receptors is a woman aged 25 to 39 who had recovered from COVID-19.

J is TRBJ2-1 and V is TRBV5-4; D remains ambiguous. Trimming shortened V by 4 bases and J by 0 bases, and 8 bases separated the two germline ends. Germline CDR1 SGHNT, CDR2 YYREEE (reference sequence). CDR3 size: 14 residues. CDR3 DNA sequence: TGTGCCAGCAGCCCGTCGAGCTCCTACAATGAGCAGTTCTTC. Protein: CASSPSSSYNEQFF.

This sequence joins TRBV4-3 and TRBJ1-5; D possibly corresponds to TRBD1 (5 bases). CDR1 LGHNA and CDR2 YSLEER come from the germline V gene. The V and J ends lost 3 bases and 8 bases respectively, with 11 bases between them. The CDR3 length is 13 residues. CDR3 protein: CASSQYWGEPQHF. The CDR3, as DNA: TGCGCCAGCAGCCAGTATTGGGGGGAGCCCCAGCATTTT.

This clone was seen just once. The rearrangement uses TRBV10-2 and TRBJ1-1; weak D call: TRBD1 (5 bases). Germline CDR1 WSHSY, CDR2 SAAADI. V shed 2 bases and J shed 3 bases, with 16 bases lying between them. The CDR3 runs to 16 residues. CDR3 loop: CASSEPPDRGDTEAFF. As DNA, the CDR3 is TGCGCCAGCAGTGAGCCGCCTGATCGGGGGGACACTGAAGCTTTCTTT.

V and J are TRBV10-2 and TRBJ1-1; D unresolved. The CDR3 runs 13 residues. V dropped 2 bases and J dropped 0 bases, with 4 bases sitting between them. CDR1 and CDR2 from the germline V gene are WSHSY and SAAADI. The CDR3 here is CASSEQLNTEAFF. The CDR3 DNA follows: TGCGCCAGCAGTGAGCAATTGAACACTGAAGCTTTCTTT.

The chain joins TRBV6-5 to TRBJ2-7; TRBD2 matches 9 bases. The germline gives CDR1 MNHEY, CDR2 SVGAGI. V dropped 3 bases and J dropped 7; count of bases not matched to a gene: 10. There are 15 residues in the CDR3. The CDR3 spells CASSYTASGAREQYF. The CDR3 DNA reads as TGTGCCAGCAGTTATACGGCTAGCGGGGCACGTGAGCAGTACTTC.

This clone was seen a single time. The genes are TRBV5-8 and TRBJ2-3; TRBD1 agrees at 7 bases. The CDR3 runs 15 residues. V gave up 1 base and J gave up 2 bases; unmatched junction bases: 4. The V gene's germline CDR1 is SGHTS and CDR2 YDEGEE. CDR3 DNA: TGTGCCAGCAGCTTGTCGGGACAGATCACAGATACGCAGTATTTT. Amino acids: CASSLSGQITDTQYF.

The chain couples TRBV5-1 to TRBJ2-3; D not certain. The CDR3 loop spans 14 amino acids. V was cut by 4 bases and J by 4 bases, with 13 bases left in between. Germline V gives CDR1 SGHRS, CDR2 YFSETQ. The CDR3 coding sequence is TGCGCCAGCAGCCCGGCTAGTTTTCCAGATACGCAGTATTTT. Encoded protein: CASSPASFPDTQYF.

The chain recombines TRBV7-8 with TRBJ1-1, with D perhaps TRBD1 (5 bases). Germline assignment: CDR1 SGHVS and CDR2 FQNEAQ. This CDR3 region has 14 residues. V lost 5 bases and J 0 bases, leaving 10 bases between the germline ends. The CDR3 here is CASSKGLMNTEAFF. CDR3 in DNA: TGTGCCAGCAGCAAGGGACTTATGAACACTGAAGCTTTCTTT. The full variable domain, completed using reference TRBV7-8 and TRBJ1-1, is GAGVSQSPRYKVAKRGQDVALRCDPISGHVSLFWYQQALGQGPEFLTYFQNEAQLDKSGLPSDRFFAERPEGSVSTLKIQRTQQEDSAVYLCASSKGLMNTEAFFGQGTRLTVV.

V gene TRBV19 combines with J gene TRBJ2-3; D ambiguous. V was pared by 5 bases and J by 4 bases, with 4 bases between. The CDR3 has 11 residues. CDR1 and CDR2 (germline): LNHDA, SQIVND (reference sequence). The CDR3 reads CASSDSDTQYF. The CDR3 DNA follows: TGTGCCAGTAGTGACTCAGATACGCAGTATTTT.

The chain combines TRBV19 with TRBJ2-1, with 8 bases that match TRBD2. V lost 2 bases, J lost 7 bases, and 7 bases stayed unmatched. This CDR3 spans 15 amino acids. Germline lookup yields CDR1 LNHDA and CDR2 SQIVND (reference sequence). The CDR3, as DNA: TGTGCCAGTAGTATATCCAGCGGGAGTAGTAATGAGCAGTTCTTC. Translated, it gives CASSISSGSSNEQFF.

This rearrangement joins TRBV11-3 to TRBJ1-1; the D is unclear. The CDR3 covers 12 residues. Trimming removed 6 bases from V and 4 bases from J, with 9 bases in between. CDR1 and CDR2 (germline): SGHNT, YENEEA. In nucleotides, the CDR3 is TGTGCCAGCAGTTTACGCGGCACTGAAGCTTTCTTT. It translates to CASSLRGTEAFF.

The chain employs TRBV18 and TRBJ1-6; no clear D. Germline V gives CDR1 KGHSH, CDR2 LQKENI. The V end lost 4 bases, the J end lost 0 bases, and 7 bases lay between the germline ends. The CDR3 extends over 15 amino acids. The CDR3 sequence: CASSRESSYNSPLHF. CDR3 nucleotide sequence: TGTGCCAGCTCACGGGAGAGCTCCTATAATTCACCCCTCCACTTT.

The CDR3 DNA is TGTGCCAGCTCACCCCGCTCGACAGGGGCTCTTGGGAACACCGGGGAGCTGTTTTTT. It is translated as CASSPRSTGALGNTGELFF. The genes are TRBV18 and TRBJ2-2, with TRBD1 matching 8 bases. This CDR3 region has 19 residues. CDR1 is KGHSH, CDR2 LQKENI, per germline. Losses at the gene ends were 3 bases for V and 1 base for J; bases not matched to a gene: 13.

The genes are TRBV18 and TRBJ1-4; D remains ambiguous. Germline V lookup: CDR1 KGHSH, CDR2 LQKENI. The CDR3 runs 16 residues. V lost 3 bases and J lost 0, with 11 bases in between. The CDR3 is CASSPSGVTTNEKLFF. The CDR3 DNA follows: TGTGCCAGCTCACCGAGCGGGGTTACAACTAATGAAAAACTGTTTTTT.

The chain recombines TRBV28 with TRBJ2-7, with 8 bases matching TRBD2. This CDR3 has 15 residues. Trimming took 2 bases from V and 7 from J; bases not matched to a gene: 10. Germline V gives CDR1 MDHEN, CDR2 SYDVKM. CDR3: CASSLASGGDREQYF. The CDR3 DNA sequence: TGTGCCAGCAGTTTAGCCTCCGGGGGGGATAGGGAGCAGTACTTC. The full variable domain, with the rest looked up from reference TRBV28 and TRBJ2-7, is DVKVTQSSRYLVKRTGEKVFLECVQDMDHENMFWYRQDPGLGLRLIYFSYDVKMKEKGDIPEGYSVSREKKERFSLILESASTNQTSMYLCASSLASGGDREQYFGPGTRLTVT.

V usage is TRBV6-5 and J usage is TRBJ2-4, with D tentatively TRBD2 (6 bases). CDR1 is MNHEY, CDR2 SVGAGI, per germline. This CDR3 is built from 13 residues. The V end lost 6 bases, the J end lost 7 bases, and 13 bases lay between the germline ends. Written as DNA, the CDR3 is TGTGCCAGCAGCAATACTGGGGGGAACATTCAGTACTTC. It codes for CASSNTGGNIQYF.

As DNA, the CDR3 is TGTGCCAGCAGTTGGCAGGGGTTTCGAAATGAGCAGTTCTTC. Protein product: CASSWQGFRNEQFF. V is TRBV2 and J is TRBJ2-1, with D perhaps TRBD1 (6 bases). V was clipped by 5 bases and J by 7 bases, with 15 bases between them. Germline V lookup: CDR1 SNHLY, CDR2 FYNNEI. The CDR3 runs 14 residues.

CDR3 DNA: TGTGCCAGCAGCACCTACCGACGACAGGGGCGGTTCACGGAAGCTTTCTTT. The encoded protein is CASSTYRRQGRFTEAFF. The rearrangement joins TRBV7-8 to TRBJ1-1; 8 nucleotides match TRBD1. CDR1 is SGHVS and CDR2 is FQNEAQ in the germline V gene. The junction had 19 bases not matched to a gene; V was cut back by 5 bases and J by 8 bases. The CDR3 consists of 17 residues.

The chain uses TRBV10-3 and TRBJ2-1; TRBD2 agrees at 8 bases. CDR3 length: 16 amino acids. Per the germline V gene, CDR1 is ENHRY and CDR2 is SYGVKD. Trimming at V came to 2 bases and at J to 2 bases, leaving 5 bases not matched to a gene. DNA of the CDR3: TGTGCCATCAGTGAGCCGGGGACTAGTACCTACAATGAGCAGTTCTTC. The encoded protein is CAISEPGTSTYNEQFF.

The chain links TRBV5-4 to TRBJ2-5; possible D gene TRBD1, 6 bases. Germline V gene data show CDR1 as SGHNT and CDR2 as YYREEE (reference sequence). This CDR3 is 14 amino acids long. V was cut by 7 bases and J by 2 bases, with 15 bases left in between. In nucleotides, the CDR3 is TGTGCCAGCTGGACGGGACACCTTCAAGAGACCCAGTACTTC. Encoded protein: CASWTGHLQETQYF. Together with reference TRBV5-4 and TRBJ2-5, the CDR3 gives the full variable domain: ETGVTQSPTHLIKTRGQQVTLRCSSQSGHNTVSWYQQALGQGPQFIFQYYREEENGRGNFPPRFSGLQFPNYSSELNVNALELDDSALYLCASWTGHLQETQYFGPGTRLLVL.

The CDR3 protein is CAWSVANGWSVIAYEQYF. The CDR3 nucleotides read TGTGCCTGGAGTGTAGCGAATGGTTGGTCCGTCATTGCCTACGAGCAGTACTTC. The chain combines TRBV30 with TRBJ2-7; no clear D gene. Trimming shortened V by 0 bases and J by 2 bases, and 23 bases separated the two germline ends. The CDR3 length is 18 residues. From germline, CDR1 is GTSNPN and CDR2 SVGIG (reference sequence).

The CDR3 DNA is TGTGCCAGCAGCTTAGCAGGGGCCAGCTCCTACGAGCAGTACTTC. Protein: CASSLAGASSYEQYF. This chain joins TRBV11-2 and TRBJ2-7, with D perhaps TRBD1 (6 bases). In germline, CDR1 is SGHAT, CDR2 FQNNGV. Trimming pared 1 base from V and 0 bases from J, leaving 10 bases between. The CDR3 extends over 15 amino acids.

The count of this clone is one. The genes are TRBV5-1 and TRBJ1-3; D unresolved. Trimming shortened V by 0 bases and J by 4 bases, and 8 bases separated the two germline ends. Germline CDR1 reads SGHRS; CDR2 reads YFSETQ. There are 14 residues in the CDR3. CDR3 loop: CASSLVAEGNTIYF. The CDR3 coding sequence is TGCGCCAGCAGCTTGGTCGCGGAGGGAAACACCATATATTTT.

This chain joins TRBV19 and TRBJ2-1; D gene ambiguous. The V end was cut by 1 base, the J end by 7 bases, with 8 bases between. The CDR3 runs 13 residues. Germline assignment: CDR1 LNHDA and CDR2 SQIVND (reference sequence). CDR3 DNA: TGTGCCAGTAGTATAGTTGCGGAGAATGAGCAGTTCTTC. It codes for CASSIVAENEQFF.

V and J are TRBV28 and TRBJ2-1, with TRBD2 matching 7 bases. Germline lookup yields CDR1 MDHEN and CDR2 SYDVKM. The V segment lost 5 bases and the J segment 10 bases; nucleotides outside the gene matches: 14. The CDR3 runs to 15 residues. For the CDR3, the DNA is TGTGCCAGCAGTCTGGGACTAACTAAAACACCCGAGCAGTTCTTC. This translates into CASSLGLTKTPEQFF.

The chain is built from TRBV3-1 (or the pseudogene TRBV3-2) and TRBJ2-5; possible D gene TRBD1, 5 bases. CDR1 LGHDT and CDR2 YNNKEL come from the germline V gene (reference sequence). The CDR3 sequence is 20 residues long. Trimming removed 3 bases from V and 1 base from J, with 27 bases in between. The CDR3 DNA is TGTGCCAGCAGCCAGTCTGGTAGCCCCCGTGGTTTAAGGGGCCAAGAGACCCAGTACTTC. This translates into CASSQSGSPRGLRGQETQYF.

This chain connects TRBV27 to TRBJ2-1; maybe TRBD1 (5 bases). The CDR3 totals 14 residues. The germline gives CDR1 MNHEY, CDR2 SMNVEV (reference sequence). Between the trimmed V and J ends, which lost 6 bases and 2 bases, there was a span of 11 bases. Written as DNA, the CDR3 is TGTGCCAGCAGGGGGCTGGGTACCTACAATGAGCAGTTCTTC. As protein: CASRGLGTYNEQFF.

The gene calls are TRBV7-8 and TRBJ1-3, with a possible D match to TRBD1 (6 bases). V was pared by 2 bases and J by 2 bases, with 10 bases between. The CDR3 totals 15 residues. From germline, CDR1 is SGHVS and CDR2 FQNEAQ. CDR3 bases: TGTGCCAGCAGCTTAACAGGGAACCCTGGAAACACCATATATTTT. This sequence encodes CASSLTGNPGNTIYF.

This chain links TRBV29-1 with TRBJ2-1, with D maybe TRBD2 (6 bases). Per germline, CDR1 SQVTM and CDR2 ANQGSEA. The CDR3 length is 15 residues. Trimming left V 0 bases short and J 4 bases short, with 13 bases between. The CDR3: CSVEEGVAVYNEQFF. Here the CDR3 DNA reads TGCAGCGTTGAAGAGGGAGTAGCGGTATACAATGAGCAGTTCTTC.